This T cell receptor beta chain was sequenced for a study of T cell responses to AZD1222 COVID-19 vaccine. Study-wide results and limits: Vaccine-associated CD4 TCRs ranged over spike, dominating at 160-218 and 743-854. There were repertoire samples only from the period after the peak T cell response. Mostly white British, mostly female donors; authors suggested clonal diversity may be underestimated.

Some clones are missing from TCRdb's copy, which holds only in-frame ones; the method was immunoSEQ multiplex PCR. The data contain about 270,000 clones, 94% of them singletons. As to this clone: Its specificity is unknown.

Per germline, CDR1 MDHEN and CDR2 SYDVKM. CDR3 length equals 13 residues. Trimming left V 5 bases short and J 7 bases short, with 14 bases between. The V and J genes are TRBV28 and TRBJ1-1; the D is unclear. This TCR came from an adult who received the AZD1222 COVID-19 vaccine. This specimen consisted of peripheral blood, obtained 28 days after the second AZD1222 dose. The CDR3, as DNA: TGTGCCAGCAGTAGCCCTGGTCAGTATGAAGCTTTCTTT. Translation: CASSSPGQYEAFF.